The rows below give T cell receptor beta chains drawn from one sample of a study of cytomegalovirus exposure and HLA in healthy donors. Only in-frame clones appear in the TCRdb table, and some are missing; sequencing was by immunoSEQ multiplex PCR. The table includes about 180,000 clones, about 77% detected once. The sample was PBMCs. The receptors were sampled from a man aged 60 to 75 in good health and CMV-seronegative. The CDR3 runs from the conserved cysteine through the conserved F or W. D genes are given only for firm matches. Clone size appears in some rows only: once, few, many, or a class for an expanded clone.

v_call,j_call,clone_size,d_call,cdr3_aa,cdr3_nt
TRBV19,TRBJ1-2,once,TRBD1,CASSPTGGYGYTF,TGTGCCAGTAGCCCTACAGGGGGATATGGCTACACCTTC
TRBV2,TRBJ1-4,once,TRBD1,CASSRQGLNEKLFF,TGTGCCAGCAGTAGACAGGGGTTAAATGAAAAACTGTTTTTT
TRBV5-4,TRBJ2-7,-,-,CASSSSSGSYEQYF,TGTGCCAGCAGCTCATCGAGCGGATCCTACGAGCAGTACTTC
TRBV28,TRBJ2-5,few,-,CASSFGETQYF,TGTGCCAGCAGTTTCGGGGAGACCCAGTACTTC
TRBV7-2,TRBJ1-1,-,TRBD1,CASSSSGPGQGRVNTEAFF,TGTGCCAGCAGCTCATCAGGTCCCGGACAGGGAAGGGTGAACACTGAAGCTTTCTTT
TRBV4-1,TRBJ2-5,-,-,CASSLPGSGAGEQYF,TGCGCCAGCAGCCTACCAGGGTCAGGGGCCGGAGAGCAGTACTTC
TRBV2,TRBJ1-5,-,-,CASSARGSNQPQHF,TGTGCCAGCAGTGCCAGGGGTTCCAATCAGCCCCAGCATTTT
TRBV5-1,TRBJ2-7,once,TRBD1,CASSPGQGRALEQYF,TGCGCCAGCAGTCCAGGACAGGGTAGGGCTCTCGAGCAGTACTTC
TRBV6-5,TRBJ2-1,-,TRBD2,CASSPKWTSDEQFF,TGTGCCAGCAGTCCAAAATGGACTAGCGATGAGCAGTTCTTC
TRBV28,TRBJ2-3,-,TRBD2,CASSLAGGWYF,TGTGCCAGCAGTTTAGCGGGAGGGTGGTATTTT
TRBV18,TRBJ1-2,few,TRBD1,CASSPLDRASGYTF,TGTGCCAGCTCACCCCTGGACAGGGCTAGTGGCTACACCTTC
TRBV6-1,TRBJ2-7,-,TRBD2,CASSSQTGTSGEQYF,TGTGCCAGCAGTTCTCAAACCGGGACTAGCGGCGAGCAGTACTTC
TRBV5-1,TRBJ1-2,-,TRBD1,CASSGSTGGYGYTF,TGCGCCAGCAGCGGATCCACAGGGGGCTATGGCTACACCTTC
TRBV7-8,TRBJ2-7,-,-,CASSPNRVSNSYEQYF,TGTGCCAGCAGCCCGAACAGGGTATCCAACTCCTACGAGCAGTACTTC
TRBV6-6,TRBJ1-5,-,-,CASIGVASQPQHF,TGTGCCAGCATCGGGGTCGCGAGCCAGCCCCAGCATTTT
TRBV5-4,TRBJ2-2,-,-,CASSGTRNTGELFF,TGTGCCAGCAGCGGTACACGAAACACCGGGGAGCTGTTTTTT
TRBV6-1,TRBJ1-2,-,-,CASSETGLRGYTF,TGTGCCAGCAGTGAAACGGGTCTACGTGGCTACACCTTC
TRBV30,TRBJ1-2,-,TRBD1,CAWNTHGQGNYGYTF,TGTGCCTGGAATACCCACGGACAGGGCAACTATGGCTACACCTTC
TRBV7-2,TRBJ1-1,-,TRBD1,CASSTRTGKSTEAFF,TGTGCCAGCAGCACTCGGACAGGGAAGAGCACTGAAGCTTTCTTT
TRBV27,TRBJ2-7,-,TRBD2,CASSRLARLYF,TGTGCCAGCAGTCGACTAGCGAGGCTCTACTTC
TRBV5-1,TRBJ1-1,-,-,CASSLGDTNTEAFF,TGCGCCAGCAGCTTGGGAGACACAAACACTGAAGCTTTCTTT
TRBV30,TRBJ1-5,once,-,CAWSPGQWAPNQPQHF,TGTGCCTGGAGTCCCGGACAGTGGGCTCCCAATCAGCCCCAGCATTTT
TRBV6-5,TRBJ2-1,-,TRBD2,CASLPGLAYNEQFF,TGTGCCAGCTTACCGGGACTAGCCTACAATGAGCAGTTCTTC
TRBV6-5,TRBJ2-7,-,-,CASSYSAETLSYEQYF,TGTGCCAGCAGTTACTCAGCCGAAACTCTTTCCTACGAGCAGTACTTC
TRBV7-3,TRBJ2-1,-,TRBD2,CASSSGLAYNEQFF,TGTGCCAGCAGCTCTGGACTAGCGTACAATGAGCAGTTCTTC
TRBV7-2,TRBJ2-7,-,-,CASSLGESARYEQYF,TGTGCCAGCAGCTTAGGGGAGAGCGCCCGCTACGAGCAGTACTTC
TRBV5-1,TRBJ2-3,-,TRBD1,CASRTGGGTDTQYF,TGCGCCAGCAGGACAGGGGGTGGCACAGATACGCAGTATTTT
TRBV5-1,TRBJ1-1,-,TRBD1,CASSFGTDTEAFF,TGCGCCAGCAGCTTCGGGACAGACACTGAAGCTTTCTTT
TRBV7-2,TRBJ2-1,-,TRBD2,CASSPRLAGASEQFF,TGTGCCAGCAGCCCCAGACTAGCGGGAGCAAGTGAGCAGTTCTTC
TRBV16,TRBJ2-1,-,TRBD2,CASSLLALAGGPSEQFF,TGTGCCAGCAGTCTTCTCGCGCTAGCGGGAGGGCCCAGTGAGCAGTTCTTC
TRBV6-1,TRBJ2-7,once,TRBD1,CASIFDRGRYEQYF,TGTGCCAGTATCTTCGACAGGGGACGCTACGAGCAGTACTTC
TRBV29-1,TRBJ2-1,-,-,CSGGRSSYNEQFF,TGCAGCGGAGGGAGGAGCTCCTACAATGAGCAGTTCTTC
TRBV6-1,TRBJ1-1,-,-,CASSAGPNTEAFF,TGTGCCAGCAGTGCAGGGCCGAACACTGAAGCTTTCTTT
TRBV7-2,TRBJ1-3,-,-,CASSLEPGAHSGNTIYF,TGTGCCAGCAGCTTAGAACCAGGGGCCCACTCTGGAAACACCATATATTTT
TRBV19,TRBJ2-7,-,TRBD2,CASSKGLAGSYEQYF,TGTGCCAGTAGTAAGGGCCTAGCGGGATCCTACGAGCAGTACTTC
TRBV28,TRBJ2-7,-,-,CASSFMGASYEQYF,TGTGCCAGCAGTTTTATGGGGGCCTCCTACGAGCAGTACTTC
TRBV5-1,TRBJ1-2,-,TRBD1,CASSWGTGGGYGYPF,TGCGCCAGCAGCTGGGGGACAGGGGGCGGCTATGGCTACCCCTTC
TRBV4-1,TRBJ2-2,-,-,CASSQRTRNTGELFF,TGCGCCAGCAGCCAAAGGACACGGAACACCGGGGAGCTGTTTTTT
TRBV15,TRBJ2-7,-,-,CATSPGGRILYEQYF,TGTGCCACCAGCCCAGGGGGGAGGATTCTCTACGAGCAGTACTTC
TRBV6-5,TRBJ1-1,-,-,CASTPWWGQNTEAFF,TGTGCCAGCACCCCCTGGTGGGGGCAAAACACTGAAGCTTTCTTT
TRBV19,TRBJ1-5,-,TRBD1,CASSPGPQGDQPQHF,TGTGCCAGTAGTCCTGGACCGCAGGGGGACCAGCCCCAGCATTTT
TRBV11-1,TRBJ1-1,-,-,CASRRREANTEAFF,TGTGCCAGCAGGCGCAGGGAAGCGAACACTGAAGCTTTCTTT
TRBV5-1,TRBJ2-1,-,TRBD1,CASSLLTGQVLNEQFF,TGCGCCAGCAGCTTACTCACGGGACAGGTTTTGAATGAGCAGTTCTTC
TRBV27,TRBJ1-5,few,TRBD1,CASSARGQGVQPQHF,TGTGCCAGCAGTGCTAGGGGGCAGGGTGTCCAGCCCCAGCATTTT
TRBV6-1,TRBJ2-1,-,TRBD2,CASSELAGVLLGEQFF,TGTGCCAGCAGTGAACTCGCGGGAGTCTTGTTGGGGGAGCAGTTCTTC
TRBV6-5,TRBJ1-1,-,-,CASRPVQGATEAFF,TGTGCCAGCAGACCAGTTCAGGGTGCCACTGAAGCTTTCTTT
TRBV2,TRBJ2-1,-,-,CARGRPQNEQFF,TGTGCCAGGGGGAGACCACAAAACGAGCAGTTCTTC
TRBV6-1,TRBJ1-5,-,TRBD1,CASSEEGRGPNQPQHF,TGTGCCAGCAGTGAAGAAGGCAGGGGGCCCAATCAGCCCCAGCATTTT
TRBV5-4,TRBJ2-3,-,TRBD2,CASSTGLAGTDTQYF,TGTGCCAGCAGCACCGGACTAGCGGGCACAGATACGCAGTATTTT
TRBV5-4,TRBJ2-1,-,-,CASSLTPNEQFF,TGTGCCAGCAGCCTAACCCCCAATGAGCAGTTCTTC
TRBV9,TRBJ2-5,-,TRBD2,CASSPASGGGETQYF,TGTGCCAGCAGCCCAGCTAGCGGGGGGGGAGAGACCCAGTACTTC
TRBV9,TRBJ2-1,-,TRBD2,CASSAPGEGYNEQFF,TGTGCCAGCAGCGCCCCCGGGGAGGGCTACAATGAGCAGTTCTTC
TRBV19,TRBJ1-4,-,TRBD1,CARQGARMEKLFF,TGTGCCAGACAGGGGGCGAGAATGGAAAAACTGTTTTTT
TRBV13,TRBJ2-5,-,TRBD2,CASSPGGRLTGETQYF,TGTGCCAGCAGTCCGGGAGGAAGGCTCACGGGTGAGACCCAGTACTTC
TRBV6-6,TRBJ1-2,-,TRBD1,CASRTGTGAFYGYTF,TGTGCCAGCAGGACCGGGACAGGGGCTTTCTATGGCTACACCTTC
TRBV5-1,TRBJ2-3,-,-,CASSSAAGDTQYF,TGCGCCAGCAGTTCTGCAGCGGGAGATACGCAGTATTTT
TRBV4-1,TRBJ1-3,-,-,CASSQDPMEGNTIYF,TGCGCCAGCAGCCAAGATCCGATGGAGGGAAACACCATATATTTT
TRBV2,TRBJ2-5,-,-,CASTLGGTGEQYF,TGTGCCAGCACCTTAGGAGGGACCGGGGAGCAGTACTTC
TRBV6-5,TRBJ1-4,-,-,CASSYRGGGEKLFF,TGTGCCAGCAGTTACAGGGGAGGCGGTGAAAAACTGTTTTTT
TRBV5-4,TRBJ1-1,-,-,CASSLGGAGGAFF,TGTGCCAGCAGCTTGGGGGGGGCGGGAGGAGCTTTCTTT